One sample yielded the 21 T cell receptor beta chains listed below, sequenced in a study of cytomegalovirus exposure and HLA in healthy donors. Both 60 Vbeta primers and 13 Jbeta primers went into the PCR. Using immunoSEQ multiplex PCR, the repertoire was profiled, and TCRdb retains in-frame clones only, with some absent. The sample includes roughly 100,000 clones, around 15% of them seen just once. The sample consisted of PBMCs. The origin of the receptors is a female donor in good health and CMV-seronegative.

The chain links TRBV5-1 to TRBJ1-1; 9 bases align to TRBD1. The germline gives CDR1 SGHRS, CDR2 YFSETQ. This CDR3 region has 13 residues. After removal of 4 bases from V and 6 bases from J, the junction contained 4 bases not matched to a gene. Here the CDR3 DNA reads TGCGCCAGCAGCAACGACAGGGGGGCTGAAGCTTTCTTT. It is translated as CASSNDRGAEAFF. Drawing the rest from reference TRBV5-1 and TRBJ1-1, the complete variable domain is KAGVTQTPRYLIKTRGQQVTLSCSPISGHRSVSWYQQTPGQGLQFLFEYFSETQRNKGNFPGRFSGRQFSNSRSEMNVSTLELGDSALYLCASSNDRGAEAFFGQGTRLTVV.

The V gene is TRBV10-1, the J gene TRBJ1-2, with D possibly TRBD1 on 6 matching bases. Germline CDR1 is WNHNN and CDR2 is SYGVQD (reference sequence). The CDR3 totals 13 residues. Trimming took off 4 bases at V and 6 bases at J, with 12 bases between the two ends. The DNA for the CDR3 is TGCGCCAGCAGTGTCGACAGGAGCCATGGCTACACCTTC. It is translated as CASSVDRSHGYTF.

DNA for the CDR3: TGTGCCAGCAGTCCAGGGGTCTCTGGAAACACCATATATTTT. Protein: CASSPGVSGNTIYF. This rearrangement joins TRBV28 to TRBJ1-3, with D possibly TRBD1 on 6 matching bases. Germline V lookup: CDR1 MDHEN, CDR2 SYDVKM. The CDR3 totals 14 residues. Trimming stripped 5 bases from V and 0 bases from J, with 8 bases between.

A few counts support this clone. The J gene is TRBJ2-1, the V gene TRBV13; 7 bases fit TRBD1. The junction had 10 bases not matched to a gene; V was cut back by 5 bases and J by 9 bases. The germline gives CDR1 PRHDT, CDR2 FYEKMQ (reference sequence). This CDR3 comprises 14 residues. The CDR3 DNA sequence: TGTGCCAGCAGCCTCACGACAGGGTTACCTGAGCAGTTCTTC. Its translation is CASSLTTGLPEQFF.

This clone was detected only a few times. The V and J genes are TRBV9 and TRBJ2-6; 12 bases agree with TRBD1. The V segment lost 2 bases and the J segment 4 bases; nucleotides outside the gene matches: 4. Looked up from germline, CDR1 is SGDLS and CDR2 is YYNGEE. This CDR3 has 17 amino acids. CDR3: CASSVGQGARGANVLTF. In DNA form, the CDR3 reads TGTGCCAGCAGCGTGGGACAGGGGGCGCGGGGGGCCAACGTCCTGACTTTC.

The chain carries TRBV7-2 and TRBJ1-5; D remains ambiguous. In germline, CDR1 is SGHTA, CDR2 FQGNSA. V shed 2 bases and J shed 2 bases, with 13 bases lying between them. CDR3 size: 16 residues. CDR3: CASSLNGLVGNQPQHF. In DNA form, the CDR3 reads TGTGCCAGCAGCTTAAACGGCCTAGTGGGCAATCAGCCCCAGCATTTT.

This clone was seen a handful of times. The chain employs TRBV23-1 and TRBJ2-1; D gene uncertain. TRBV23-1 is annotated as an ORF whose role is uncertain. This CDR3 spans 11 amino acids. V lost 5 bases and J 8 bases, leaving 7 bases between the germline ends. The chain's CDR3 is CASSGRDEQFF. Written as DNA, the CDR3 is TGCGCCAGCAGTGGCCGGGATGAGCAGTTCTTC.

The chain combines TRBV2 with TRBJ1-5; tentative D call: TRBD1 (5 bases). The V and J ends lost 0 bases and 3 bases respectively, with 9 bases between them. The germline V gene encodes CDR1 SNHLY and CDR2 FYNNEI. The CDR3 runs to 15 residues. The CDR3 region is CASSEAKGANQPQHF. The CDR3 nucleotides read TGTGCCAGCAGTGAAGCAAAAGGGGCCAATCAGCCCCAGCATTTT. Full variable domain (missing parts from reference TRBV2 and TRBJ1-5): EPEVTQTPSHQVTQMGQEVILRCVPISNHLYFYWYRQILGQKVEFLVSFYNNEISEKSEIFDDQFSVERPDGSNFTLKIRSTKLEDSAMYFCASSEAKGANQPQHFGDGTRLSIL.

This clone was seen a handful of times. V usage is TRBV4-3 and J usage is TRBJ2-1; TRBD2 might be the D (5 bases). The V gene's germline CDR1 is LGHNA and CDR2 YSLEER. The CDR3 extends over 14 amino acids. The V end lost 0 bases, the J end lost 8 bases, and 11 bases lay between the germline ends. In nucleotides, the CDR3 is TGCGCCAGCAGCCAAGATGGTGGAGGCTATGAGCAGTTCTTC. This gives the protein CASSQDGGGYEQFF.

The chain couples TRBV7-6 to TRBJ2-3, with TRBD2 identical over 8 bases. Germline lookup yields CDR1 SGHVS and CDR2 FNYEAQ. V trimming: 4 bases; J trimming: 2 bases; junction bases outside the gene matches: 5. The CDR3 length is 15 residues. As DNA, the CDR3 is TGTGCCAGCAGCTCGGAACTAGCGGACACAGATACGCAGTATTTT. This sequence encodes CASSSELADTDTQYF.

The CDR3 nucleotides read TGCGCCAGCAGCCAAGTTAAGGAGCGGGGGGGGCACGAGCAGTACTTC. This sequence encodes CASSQVKERGGHEQYF. The J gene is TRBJ2-7, the V gene TRBV4-1; 10 bases fit TRBD2. Germline trimming cut 1 base from V and 5 bases from J; bases unmatched to any gene: 8. The germline V gene encodes CDR1 MGHRA and CDR2 YSYEKL. This CDR3 has 16 residues.

The CDR3 protein is CASSLTFWGGEETQYF. Written as DNA, the CDR3 is TGTGCCAGCAGCTTAACATTCTGGGGAGGAGAAGAGACCCAGTACTTC. This chain uses TRBV7-2 with TRBJ2-5, with a tentative D call TRBD2 (6 bases). The length of the CDR3 is 16 residues. Germline V lookup: CDR1 SGHTA, CDR2 FQGNSA. Deletions cut 2 bases from V and 3 bases from J, with 16 bases between.

The CDR3 protein is CASSRETGGGGELFF. As DNA, the CDR3 is TGCGCCAGCAGCCGTGAGACAGGGGGGGGCGGGGAGCTGTTTTTT. The rearrangement uses TRBV4-3 and TRBJ2-2, with 9 bases identical to TRBD1. The CDR3 contains 15 residues. CDR1 is LGHNA, CDR2 YSLEER, per germline. The V and J ends lost 4 bases and 7 bases, in that order; junction bases with no gene match: 7.

This chain connects TRBV7-8 to TRBJ2-6, with D tentatively TRBD2 (6 bases). The V gene's germline CDR1 is SGHVS and CDR2 FQNEAQ. Trimming took 4 bases from V and 2 from J, leaving 18 bases between them. The length of the CDR3 is 18 residues. Written as DNA, the CDR3 is TGTGCCAGCAGCTCAAACAAAATACTAGCTACTGGGGCCAACGTCCTGACTTTC. Protein sequence: CASSSNKILATGANVLTF.

V is TRBV6-5 and J is TRBJ1-2; perhaps TRBD1 as D (6 bases). V was clipped by 7 bases and J by 6 bases, with 15 bases between them. Germline assignment: CDR1 MNHEY and CDR2 SVGAGI. The CDR3 loop spans 13 amino acids. In DNA form, the CDR3 reads TGTGCCAGCACTTTCGACAGGAGTCATGGCTACACCTTC. It yields the protein CASTFDRSHGYTF.

This clone was found a few times. The genes are TRBV7-2 and TRBJ2-2, with D possibly matching TRBD2 (6 bases). Trimming left V 7 bases short and J 5 bases short, with 17 bases between. In germline, CDR1 is SGHTA, CDR2 FQGNSA. This CDR3 is built from 15 residues. CDR3 DNA sequence: TGTGCCAGCAACCCCGGACCCCGGGGGACCGGGGAGCTGTTTTTT. Translating it yields CASNPGPRGTGELFF.

In this sample, this clone turned up a few times. This chain links TRBV9 with TRBJ2-2, with 7 positions matching TRBD2. The CDR3 loop spans 16 amino acids. Germline assignment: CDR1 SGDLS and CDR2 YYNGEE. Trimming at V came to 0 bases and at J to 1 base, leaving 3 bases not matched to a gene. CDR3 sequence reads: CASSVGAGVNTGELFF. The DNA of the CDR3 is TGTGCCAGCAGCGTAGGTGCGGGGGTGAACACCGGGGAGCTGTTTTTT.

J is TRBJ2-3 and V is TRBV19; a possible D gene is TRBD2 (5 bases). V lost 7 bases to trimming and J lost 8 bases, with 7 bases between them. The germline CDR1 and CDR2 sequences are LNHDA and SQIVND (reference sequence). The CDR3 covers 10 residues. This CDR3 reads CASKGVTQYF. The CDR3 DNA reads TGTGCCAGTAAGGGAGTTACGCAGTATTTT.

This clone was seen more than once but under ten times. V usage is TRBV2 and J usage is TRBJ2-1, with D hard to call. V lost 9 bases and J lost 4, with 13 bases in between. The CDR3 contains 13 residues. In germline, CDR1 is SNHLY, CDR2 FYNNEI. CDR3 sequence: CASTVLQYNEQFF. As DNA, the CDR3 is TGTGCCAGTACCGTTCTACAGTACAATGAGCAGTTCTTC.

V usage is TRBV6-4 and J usage is TRBJ2-3; TRBD2 matches 7 bases. The CDR3 contains 16 residues. CDR1 and CDR2 (germline): MRHNA, SNTAGT. After removal of 3 bases from V and 3 bases from J, the junction contained 9 bases not matched to a gene. DNA of the CDR3: TGTGCCAGCAGTGAAGGTGAGGCGGGAGCAACAGATACGCAGTATTTT. Translation: CASSEGEAGATDTQYF.

The chain carries TRBV25-1 and TRBJ1-5, with TRBD1 as a possible D gene (6 bases). This CDR3 contains 13 residues. Trimming took 5 bases from V and 6 from J, leaving 11 bases between them. Germline V lookup: CDR1 MGHDK, CDR2 SYGVNS. CDR3 residues: CASSPGTSQPQHF. CDR3 sequence (DNA): TGTGCCAGCAGTCCCGGGACAAGTCAGCCCCAGCATTTT.